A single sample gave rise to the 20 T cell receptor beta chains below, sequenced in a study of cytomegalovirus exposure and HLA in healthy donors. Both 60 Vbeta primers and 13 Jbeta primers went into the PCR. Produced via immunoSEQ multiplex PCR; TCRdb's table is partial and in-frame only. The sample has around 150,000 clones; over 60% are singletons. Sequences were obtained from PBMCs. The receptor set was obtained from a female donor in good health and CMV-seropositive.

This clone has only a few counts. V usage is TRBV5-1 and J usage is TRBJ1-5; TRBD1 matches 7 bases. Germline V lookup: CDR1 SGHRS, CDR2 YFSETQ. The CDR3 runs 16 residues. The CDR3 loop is CSPIWGPFRGDQPQHF. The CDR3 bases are TGCAGCCCTATATGGGGCCCCTTCAGGGGGGATCAGCCCCAGCATTTT.

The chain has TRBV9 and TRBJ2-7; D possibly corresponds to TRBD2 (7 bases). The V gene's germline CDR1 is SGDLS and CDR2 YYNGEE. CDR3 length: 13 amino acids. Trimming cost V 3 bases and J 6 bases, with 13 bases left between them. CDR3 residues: CASSGGGRGEQYF. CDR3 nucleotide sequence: TGTGCCAGCAGCGGGGGGGGCCGGGGCGAGCAGTACTTC.

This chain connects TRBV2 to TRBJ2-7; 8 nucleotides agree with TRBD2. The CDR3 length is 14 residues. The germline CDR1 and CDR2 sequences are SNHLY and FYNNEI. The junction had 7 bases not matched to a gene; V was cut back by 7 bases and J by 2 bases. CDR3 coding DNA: TGTGCCAGCACCTACGGGGGGGCCCCCTACGAGCAGTACTTC. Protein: CASTYGGAPYEQYF. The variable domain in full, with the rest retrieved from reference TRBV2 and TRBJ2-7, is EPEVTQTPSHQVTQMGQEVILRCVPISNHLYFYWYRQILGQKVEFLVSFYNNEISEKSEIFDDQFSVERPDGSNFTLKIRSTKLEDSAMYFCASTYGGAPYEQYFGPGTRLTVT.

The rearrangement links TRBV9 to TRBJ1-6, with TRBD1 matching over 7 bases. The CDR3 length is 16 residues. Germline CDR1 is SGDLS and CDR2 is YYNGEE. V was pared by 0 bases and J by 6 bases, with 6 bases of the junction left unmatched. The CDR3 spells CASSVDPGTVNSPLHF. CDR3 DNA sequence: TGTGCCAGCAGCGTAGACCCAGGGACAGTTAATTCACCCCTCCACTTT. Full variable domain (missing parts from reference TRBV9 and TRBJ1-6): DSGVTQTPKHLITATGQRVTLRCSPRSGDLSVYWYQQSLDQGLQFLIQYYNGEERAKGNILERFSAQQFPDLHSELNLSSLELGDSALYFCASSVDPGTVNSPLHFGNGTRLTVT.

In DNA, the CDR3 is TGTGCCAGCAGCCCCCAATTAGCCAAAAACATTCAGTACTTC. It specifies CASSPQLAKNIQYF. The gene calls are TRBV11-2 and TRBJ2-4; no reliable D call. With 5 bases removed from V and 0 bases from J, the gap between germline ends came to 8 bases. Germline V CDR1 and CDR2: SGHAT, FQNNGV. The CDR3 has 14 amino acids.

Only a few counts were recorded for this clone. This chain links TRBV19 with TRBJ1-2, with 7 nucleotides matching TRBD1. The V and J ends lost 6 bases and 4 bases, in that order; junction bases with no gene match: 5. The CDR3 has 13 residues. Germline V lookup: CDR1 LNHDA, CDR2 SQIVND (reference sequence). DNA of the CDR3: TGTGCCAGTAGGGTAACAGGGGTCTATGGCTACACCTTC. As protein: CASRVTGVYGYTF. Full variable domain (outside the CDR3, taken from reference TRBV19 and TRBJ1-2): DGGITQSPKYLFRKEGQNVTLSCEQNLNHDAMYWYRQDPGQGLRLIYYSQIVNDFQKGDIAEGYSVSREKKESFPLTVTSAQKNPTAFYLCASRVTGVYGYTFGSGTRLTVV.

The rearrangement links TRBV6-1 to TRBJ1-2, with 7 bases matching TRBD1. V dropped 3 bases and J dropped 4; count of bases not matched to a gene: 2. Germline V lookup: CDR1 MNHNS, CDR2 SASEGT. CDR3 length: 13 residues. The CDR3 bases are TGTGCCAGCAGTGAGACAGGGATCTATGGCTACACCTTC. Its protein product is CASSETGIYGYTF.

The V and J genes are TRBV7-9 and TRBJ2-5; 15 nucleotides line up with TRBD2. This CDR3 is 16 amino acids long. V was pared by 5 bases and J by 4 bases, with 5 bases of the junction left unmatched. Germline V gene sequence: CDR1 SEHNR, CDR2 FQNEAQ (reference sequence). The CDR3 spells CASSTGLAGGRETQYF. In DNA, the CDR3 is TGTGCCAGCAGCACCGGACTAGCGGGGGGGAGAGAGACCCAGTACTTC.

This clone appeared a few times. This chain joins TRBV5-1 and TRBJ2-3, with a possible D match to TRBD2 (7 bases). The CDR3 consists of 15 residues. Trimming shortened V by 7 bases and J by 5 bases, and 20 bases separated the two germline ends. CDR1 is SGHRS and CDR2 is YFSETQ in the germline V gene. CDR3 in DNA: TGCGCCAGCCACCCCCCGGGGGGCTTTGGAGATACGCAGTATTTT. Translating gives CASHPPGGFGDTQYF.

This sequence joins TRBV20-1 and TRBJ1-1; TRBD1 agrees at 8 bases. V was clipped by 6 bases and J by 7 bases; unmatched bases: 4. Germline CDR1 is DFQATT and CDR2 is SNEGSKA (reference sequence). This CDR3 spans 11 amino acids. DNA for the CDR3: TGCAGTGCGGCGGGGACAGGTGAAGCTTTCTTT. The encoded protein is CSAAGTGEAFF.

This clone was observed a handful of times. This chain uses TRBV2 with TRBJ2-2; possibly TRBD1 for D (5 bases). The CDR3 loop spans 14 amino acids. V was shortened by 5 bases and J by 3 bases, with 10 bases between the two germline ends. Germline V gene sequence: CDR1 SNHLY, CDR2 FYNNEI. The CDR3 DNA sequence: TGTGCCAGCAGTCAAGACAGTTACACCGGGGAGCTGTTTTTT. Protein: CASSQDSYTGELFF.

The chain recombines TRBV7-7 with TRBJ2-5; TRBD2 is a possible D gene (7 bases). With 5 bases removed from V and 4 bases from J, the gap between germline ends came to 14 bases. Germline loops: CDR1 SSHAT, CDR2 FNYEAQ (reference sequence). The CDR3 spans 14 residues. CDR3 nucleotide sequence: TGTGCCAGCAGCACCGGCGGGGGCCGAGAGACCCAGTACTTC. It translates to CASSTGGGRETQYF.

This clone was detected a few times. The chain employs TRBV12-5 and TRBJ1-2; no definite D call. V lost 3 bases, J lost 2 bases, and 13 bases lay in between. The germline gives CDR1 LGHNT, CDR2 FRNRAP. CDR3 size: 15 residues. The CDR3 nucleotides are TGTGCTAGTGGTTTTGGAGGCACCGGAAACTATGGCTACACCTTC. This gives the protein CASGFGGTGNYGYTF.

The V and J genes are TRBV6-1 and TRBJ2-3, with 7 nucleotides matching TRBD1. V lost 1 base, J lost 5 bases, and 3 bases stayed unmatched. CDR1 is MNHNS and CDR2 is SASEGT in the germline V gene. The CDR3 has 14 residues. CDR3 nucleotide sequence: TGTGCCAGCAGTGAAGGGACAGGCGTAGATACGCAGTATTTT. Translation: CASSEGTGVDTQYF.

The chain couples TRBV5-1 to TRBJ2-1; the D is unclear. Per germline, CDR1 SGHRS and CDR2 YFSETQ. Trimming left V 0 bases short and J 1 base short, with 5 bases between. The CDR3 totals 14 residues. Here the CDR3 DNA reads TGCGCCAGCAGCTTGGGTCAGTCCTACAATGAGCAGTTCTTC. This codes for CASSLGQSYNEQFF.

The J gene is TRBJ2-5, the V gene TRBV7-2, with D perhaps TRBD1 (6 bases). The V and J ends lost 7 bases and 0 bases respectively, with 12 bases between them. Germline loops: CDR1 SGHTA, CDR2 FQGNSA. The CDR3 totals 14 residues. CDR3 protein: CASMEDRNQETQYF. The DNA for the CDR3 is TGTGCCAGCATGGAGGACAGAAACCAAGAGACCCAGTACTTC.

Here the CDR3 reads CASSLMSGELYNEQFF. The CDR3, as DNA: TGTGCCAGCAGCTTAATGAGCGGGGAACTCTACAATGAGCAGTTCTTC. The V and J genes are TRBV5-6 and TRBJ2-1; 7 nucleotides agree with TRBD2. Trimming took 2 bases from V and 3 from J; bases not matched to a gene: 8. Per germline, CDR1 SGHDT and CDR2 YYEEEE. The CDR3 is 16 residues long.

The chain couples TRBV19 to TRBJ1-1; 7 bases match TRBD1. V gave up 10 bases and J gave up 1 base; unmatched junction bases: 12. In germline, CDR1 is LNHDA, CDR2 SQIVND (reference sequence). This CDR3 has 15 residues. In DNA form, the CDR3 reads TGTGCCACCAATGATCGGGACAGATCGAACACTGAAGCTTTCTTT. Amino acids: CATNDRDRSNTEAFF.

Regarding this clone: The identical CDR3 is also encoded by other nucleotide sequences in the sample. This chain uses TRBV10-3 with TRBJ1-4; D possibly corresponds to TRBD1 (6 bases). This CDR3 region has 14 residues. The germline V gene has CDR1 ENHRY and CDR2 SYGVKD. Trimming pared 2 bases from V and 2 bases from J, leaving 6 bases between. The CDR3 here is CAISERGTNEKLFF. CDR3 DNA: TGTGCCATCAGTGAGAGGGGGACTAATGAAAAACTGTTTTTT.

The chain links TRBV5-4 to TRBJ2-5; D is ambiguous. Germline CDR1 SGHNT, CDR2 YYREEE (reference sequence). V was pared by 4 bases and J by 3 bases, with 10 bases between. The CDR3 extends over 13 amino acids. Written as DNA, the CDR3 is TGTGCCAGCAGCCGAGACTCGGAAGAGACCCAGTACTTC. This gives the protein CASSRDSEETQYF.